This T cell receptor beta chain was observed in a study of blood T cell repertoires in COVID-19. Study information: T cells, B-cell-depleted T cells, or PBMCs supplied cDNA or gDNA.

Profiled with immunoSEQ multiplex PCR; TCRdb holds only in-frame clones, not every one. The table includes approximately 57,000 clones, 70% to 90% detected once. The receptor comes from a man aged 35-49 years with active COVID-19. Sequences were obtained from peripheral blood.

CDR3 region: CASSEVAGGYTF. CDR3 bases: TGTGCCAGCAGTGAAGTAGCGGGAGGCTACACCTTC. This chain uses TRBV6-1 with TRBJ1-2; the D is unclear. Germline lookup yields CDR1 MNHNS and CDR2 SASEGT. V was pared by 1 base and J by 8 bases, with 8 bases between. The CDR3 consists of 12 residues.